These 15 T cell receptor beta chains share one sample of origin, sequenced in a study of blood T cell repertoires in COVID-19. The method was immunoSEQ multiplex PCR; TCRdb's version includes in-frame clones alone and lacks a portion of them. The sample records 60,000 to 70,000 clones, about 86% being singletons. Sequencing was performed on peripheral blood. These receptors all come from a woman aged 55 to 70 with acute or convalescent COVID-19.

The V and J genes are TRBV7-6 and TRBJ2-1, with a tentative D call TRBD1 (6 bases). CDR3 length: 15 amino acids. Germline loops: CDR1 SGHVS, CDR2 FNYEAQ. The germline V and J ends were trimmed by 5 bases and 2 bases, with 13 bases remaining between them. The CDR3 DNA follows: TGTGCCAGCAGCAACAGGGATGTCCCCTACAATGAGCAGTTCTTC. Its translation: CASSNRDVPYNEQFF.

The V and J genes are TRBV15 and TRBJ1-1, with no clear D. The CDR3 runs 14 residues. Looked up from germline, CDR1 is LNHNV and CDR2 is YYDKDF (reference sequence). The V and J ends lost 5 bases and 5 bases respectively, with 15 bases between them. The CDR3 DNA sequence: TGTGCCACCAGCTACGGAGCGGGAGTTACTGAAGCTTTCTTT. This codes for CATSYGAGVTEAFF.

V and J are TRBV12-3 or TRBV12-4 and TRBJ1-1; maybe TRBD1 (5 bases). V was clipped by 6 bases and J by 0 bases, with 8 bases between them. This CDR3 has 13 amino acids. The DNA for the CDR3 is TGTGCCAGCAGCCTGACAGTGAACACTGAAGCTTTCTTT. Its translation is CASSLTVNTEAFF.

The chain is built from TRBV28 and TRBJ1-1; D may be TRBD1 (5 bases). Germline V gives CDR1 MDHEN, CDR2 SYDVKM. CDR3 length equals 13 residues. The germline V and J ends were trimmed by 6 bases and 0 bases, with 8 bases remaining between them. The CDR3 DNA reads TGTGCCAGCAGAGGACACGTGAACACTGAAGCTTTCTTT. Amino acid sequence: CASRGHVNTEAFF.

The chain has TRBV5-1 and TRBJ2-3, with D hard to call. Deletions cut 7 bases from V and 0 bases from J, with 12 bases between. CDR3 length equals 14 residues. Germline loops: CDR1 SGHRS, CDR2 YFSETQ. In DNA form, the CDR3 reads TGCGCCAGCGGCCTTCTTCGTAGCACAGATACGCAGTATTTT. This codes for CASGLLRSTDTQYF. Full variable domain (missing parts from reference TRBV5-1 and TRBJ2-3): KAGVTQTPRYLIKTRGQQVTLSCSPISGHRSVSWYQQTPGQGLQFLFEYFSETQRNKGNFPGRFSGRQFSNSRSEMNVSTLELGDSALYLCASGLLRSTDTQYFGPGTRLTVL.

This clone was observed a handful of times. The chain links TRBV7-8 to TRBJ1-3; no definite D call. Germline assignment: CDR1 SGHVS and CDR2 FQNEAQ. This CDR3 contains 18 residues. Between the trimmed V and J ends, which lost 1 base and 3 bases, there was a span of 19 bases. In DNA, the CDR3 is TGTGCCAGCAGCTTAGTTCCGAGTCGCCTCTCGGGTGGAAACACCATATATTTT. Residues: CASSLVPSRLSGGNTIYF.

The chain links TRBV29-1 to TRBJ1-1; 8 bases line up with TRBD1. This CDR3 contains 14 residues. V lost 6 bases, J lost 5 bases, and 11 bases stayed unmatched. Per the germline V gene, CDR1 is SQVTM and CDR2 is ANQGSEA. The CDR3: CSVRQGQDGTEAFF. Written as DNA, the CDR3 is TGCAGCGTGCGACAGGGACAGGATGGAACTGAAGCTTTCTTT.

The CDR3: CASRVQGFTGELFF. CDR3 sequence (DNA): TGTGCCAGCAGGGTACAGGGATTCACCGGGGAGCTGTTTTTT. The chain uses TRBV28 and TRBJ2-2, with TRBD1 as a possible D gene (6 bases). Trimming removed 6 bases at V and 4 bases at J, with 12 bases between. This CDR3 spans 14 amino acids. CDR1 and CDR2 (germline): MDHEN, SYDVKM.

V gene TRBV3-1 (or the pseudogene TRBV3-2) combines with J gene TRBJ2-1; 7 positions match TRBD2. This CDR3 contains 14 residues. From germline, CDR1 is LGHDT and CDR2 YNNKEL (reference sequence). J was trimmed by 4 bases and V by 4 bases; bases with no gene match: 4. CDR3 sequence reads: CASSLPGGYNEQFF. CDR3 DNA sequence: TGTGCCAGCAGCCTGCCGGGAGGATACAATGAGCAGTTCTTC.

This clone was seen only a few times. The chain employs TRBV19 and TRBJ1-3, with 7 positions matching TRBD1. After removal of 6 bases from V and 2 bases from J, the junction contained 7 bases not matched to a gene. The CDR3 is 15 amino acids. Germline V lookup: CDR1 LNHDA, CDR2 SQIVND (reference sequence). This chain's CDR3 is CASSPPGTAGNTIYF. In nucleotides, the CDR3 is TGTGCCAGTAGCCCTCCGGGGACAGCTGGAAACACCATATATTTT.

The chain is built from TRBV7-9 and TRBJ2-5; 7 bases fit TRBD2. The CDR3 is 16 residues long. Trimming cost V 6 bases and J 1 base; bases outside gene matches: 11. Germline V lookup: CDR1 SEHNR, CDR2 FQNEAQ (reference sequence). The CDR3, as DNA: TGTGCCAGCAGTATAAACGGGGGGATCCGCCAAGAGACCCAGTACTTC. Its translation is CASSINGGIRQETQYF.

The chain employs TRBV12-5 and TRBJ1-2; 9 nucleotides match TRBD1. Per the germline V gene, CDR1 is LGHNT and CDR2 is FRNRAP. Germline trimming cut 5 bases from V and 4 bases from J; bases unmatched to any gene: 11. There are 16 residues in the CDR3. CDR3 sequence (DNA): TGTGCTAGTGGTCAGGACAGGGGCGCTCAATCCTATGGCTACACCTTC. The encoded protein is CASGQDRGAQSYGYTF. The full variable domain, in which reference TRBV12-5 and TRBJ1-2 provide the parts outside the CDR3, is DARVTQTPRHKVTEMGQEVTMRCQPILGHNTVFWYRQTMMQGLELLAYFRNRAPLDDSGMPKDRFSAEMPDATLATLKIQPSEPRDSAVYFCASGQDRGAQSYGYTFGSGTRLTVV.

This clone was seen more than once but under ten times. The chain employs TRBV7-6 and TRBJ2-7, with TRBD2 as a possible D gene (5 bases). Germline V gene lookup returns CDR1 SGHVS and CDR2 FNYEAQ. This CDR3 contains 13 residues. Trimming pared 1 base from V and 4 bases from J, leaving 8 bases between. In DNA, the CDR3 is TGTGCCAGCAGCTTAGGTCCGGGATACGAGCAGTACTTC. Protein sequence: CASSLGPGYEQYF.

The sample holds a few counts of this clone. V is TRBV2 and J is TRBJ1-5, with a weak D call TRBD1 (5 bases). The CDR3 extends over 16 amino acids. The ends were cut back, 5 bases at V and 0 bases at J, with 14 bases in the middle. The germline CDR1 and CDR2 sequences are SNHLY and FYNNEI. The CDR3 spells CASSKGEDSSNQPQHF. The CDR3 DNA follows: TGTGCCAGCAGTAAAGGGGAGGATAGTAGCAATCAGCCCCAGCATTTT.

The genes are TRBV7-9 and TRBJ1-4; D gene ambiguous. CDR1 SEHNR and CDR2 FQNEAQ come from the germline V gene (reference sequence). Trimming stripped 5 bases from V and 5 bases from J, with 15 bases between. The CDR3 has 15 amino acids. CDR3 nucleotide sequence: TGTGCCAGCAGCCCCCAAGGAGCCGGGAATGAAAAACTGTTTTTT. Translated, it gives CASSPQGAGNEKLFF. Combining the CDR3 with reference TRBV7-9 and TRBJ1-4 gives the whole variable domain DTGVSQNPRHKITKRGQNVTFRCDPISEHNRLYWYRQTLGQGPEFLTYFQNEAQLEKSRLLSDRFSAERPKGSFSTLEIQRTEQGDSAMYLCASSPQGAGNEKLFFGSGTQLSVL.